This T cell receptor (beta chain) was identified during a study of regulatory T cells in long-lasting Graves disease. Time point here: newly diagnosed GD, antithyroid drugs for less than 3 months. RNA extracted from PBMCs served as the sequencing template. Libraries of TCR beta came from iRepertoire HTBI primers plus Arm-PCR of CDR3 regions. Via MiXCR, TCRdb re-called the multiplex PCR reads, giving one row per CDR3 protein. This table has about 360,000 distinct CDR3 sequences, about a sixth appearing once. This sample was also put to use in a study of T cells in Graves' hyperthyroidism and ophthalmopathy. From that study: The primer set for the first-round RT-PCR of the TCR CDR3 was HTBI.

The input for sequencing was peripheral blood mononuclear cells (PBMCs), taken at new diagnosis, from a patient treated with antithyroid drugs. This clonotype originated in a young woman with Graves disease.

The CDR3 is CAISGTGGAGANVLTF. The CDR3 DNA sequence: TGTGCCATCAGCGGGACAGGGGGCGCCGGGGCCAACGTCCTGACTTTC. The chain joins TRBV10-3 to TRBJ2-6; 12 bases are a match to TRBD1. Germline assignment: CDR1 ENHRY and CDR2 SYGVKD. This CDR3 is 16 amino acids long. Trimming cost V 6 bases and J 4 bases; bases outside gene matches: 4.